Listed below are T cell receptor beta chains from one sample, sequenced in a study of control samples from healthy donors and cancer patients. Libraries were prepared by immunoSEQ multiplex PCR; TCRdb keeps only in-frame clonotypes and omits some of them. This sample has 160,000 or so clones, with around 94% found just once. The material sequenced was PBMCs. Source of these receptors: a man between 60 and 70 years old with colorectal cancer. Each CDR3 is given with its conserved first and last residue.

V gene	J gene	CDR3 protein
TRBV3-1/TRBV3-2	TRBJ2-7	CASSQGRGSTYEQYF
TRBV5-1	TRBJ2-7	CASSLVGEALDYEQYF
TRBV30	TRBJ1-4	CAWSRTGEKLFF
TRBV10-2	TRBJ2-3	CASSYGGSGGSVQSTDTQYF
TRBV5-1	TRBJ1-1	CASSRPSTEAFF
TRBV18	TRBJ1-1	CASSPAEFGEAFF
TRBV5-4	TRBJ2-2	CASSRLAGGNTGELFF
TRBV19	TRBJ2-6	CASSSAGRISGANVLTF
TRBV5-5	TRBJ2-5	CASSLLRGGQETQYF
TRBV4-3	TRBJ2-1	CASSQDRGASEQFF
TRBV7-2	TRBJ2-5	CASSLDTGQETQYF
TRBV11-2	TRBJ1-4	CASSLGRGAANEKLFF
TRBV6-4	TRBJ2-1	CASSRLAGGVDEQFF
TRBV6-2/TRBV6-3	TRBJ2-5	CASSTGLADQETQYF
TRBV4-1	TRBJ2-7	CASSRDRGKTYEQYF
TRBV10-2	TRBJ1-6	CASSGRAGPLGSSPLHF
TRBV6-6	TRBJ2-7	CASSPGGGRASYEQYF
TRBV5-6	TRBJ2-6	CASRQTGGSSGANVLTF
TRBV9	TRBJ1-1	CASSKDPKGGTEAFF
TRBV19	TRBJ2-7	CASSSEGRGTENEQYF
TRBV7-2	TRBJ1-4	CASSPWKGANEKLFF
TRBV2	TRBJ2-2	CASRPGTTSGTGELFF
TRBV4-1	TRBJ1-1	CASSPSEAQGTEAFF
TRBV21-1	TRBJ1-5	CASSKDRGGQPQHF
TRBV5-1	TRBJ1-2	CASSSDRATNYGYTF
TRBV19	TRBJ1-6	CASSSGQWNSPLHF
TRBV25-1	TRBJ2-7	CASSESGGTGSYEQYF
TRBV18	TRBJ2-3	CASSPRGGQADTQYF
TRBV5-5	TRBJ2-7	CASSSRALAGEQYF
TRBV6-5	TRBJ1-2	CASSYSNRVNGYTF
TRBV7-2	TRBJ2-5	CASTPRERGGTQYF